These 2 T cell receptor beta chains share one sample of origin, sequenced in a study of T-cell memory formation after mild COVID-19. MiXCR, run by TCRdb on the 5' RACE reads, gives a single entry per CDR3 protein. The data hold about 440,000 distinct CDR3 sequences, with 20% observed a single time. The specimen sequenced was PBMCs or a T cell subset sorted from them (not recorded which). The receptors were gathered from an adult woman who had mild COVID-19 (a few samples of this study predate the infection). Cell type and time point are not known.

The V gene is TRBV7-3, the J gene TRBJ2-3; tentative D call: TRBD1 (6 bases). The CDR3 sequence is 16 residues long. The germline CDR1 and CDR2 sequences are SGHTA and FQGTGA. Trimming removed 5 bases from V and 0 bases from J, with 15 bases in between. The CDR3 loop is CASSITGLRSTDTQYF. The DNA of the CDR3 is TGTGCCAGCAGCATTACAGGGTTAAGGAGCACAGATACGCAGTATTTT. The variable domain in full, completed from reference TRBV7-3 and TRBJ2-3, reads GAGVSQTPSNKVTEKGKYVELRCDPISGHTALYWYRQSLGQGPEFLIYFQGTGAADDSGLPNDRFFAVRPEGSVSTLKIQRTERGDSAVYLCASSITGLRSTDTQYFGPGTRLTVL.

This clonotype was seen a handful of times. The chain uses TRBV27 and TRBJ2-5; 8 bases fit TRBD2. The germline gives CDR1 MNHEY, CDR2 SMNVEV (reference sequence). This CDR3 has 14 residues. J gave up 5 bases and V 3 bases, and 5 bases lay outside the gene matches. The CDR3 reads CASSFSGKGETQYF. CDR3 bases: TGTGCCAGCAGTTTTAGCGGGAAGGGGGAGACCCAGTACTTC.